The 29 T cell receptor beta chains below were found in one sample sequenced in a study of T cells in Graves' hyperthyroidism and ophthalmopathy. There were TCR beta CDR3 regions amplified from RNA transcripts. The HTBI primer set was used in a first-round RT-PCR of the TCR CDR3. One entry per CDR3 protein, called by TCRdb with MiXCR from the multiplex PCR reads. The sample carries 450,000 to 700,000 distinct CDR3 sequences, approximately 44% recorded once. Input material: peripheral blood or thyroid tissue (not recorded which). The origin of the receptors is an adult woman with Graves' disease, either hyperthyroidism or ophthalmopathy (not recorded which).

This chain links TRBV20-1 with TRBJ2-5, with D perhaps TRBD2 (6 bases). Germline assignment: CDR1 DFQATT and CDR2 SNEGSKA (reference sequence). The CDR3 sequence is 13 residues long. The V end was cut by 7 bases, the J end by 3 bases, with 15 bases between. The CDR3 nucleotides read TGCAGTGAAGTGCCAGGAGGGGAAGAGACCCAGTACTTC. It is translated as CSEVPGGEETQYF.

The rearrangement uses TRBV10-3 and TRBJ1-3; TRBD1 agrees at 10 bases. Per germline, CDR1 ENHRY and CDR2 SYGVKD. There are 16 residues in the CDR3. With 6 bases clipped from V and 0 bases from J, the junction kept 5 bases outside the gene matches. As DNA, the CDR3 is TGTGCCATCAGCAGGACAGGGGGTTTCTCTGGAAACACCATATATTTT. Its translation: CAISRTGGFSGNTIYF.

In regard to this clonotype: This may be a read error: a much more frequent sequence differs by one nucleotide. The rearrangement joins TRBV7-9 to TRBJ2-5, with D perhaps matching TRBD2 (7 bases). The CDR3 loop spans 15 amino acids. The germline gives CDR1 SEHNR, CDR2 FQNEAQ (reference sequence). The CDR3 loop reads CASSPWGAGQESQYF. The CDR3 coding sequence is TGTGCCAGCAGCCCCTGGGGAGCGGGACAAGAGTCCCAGTACTTC.

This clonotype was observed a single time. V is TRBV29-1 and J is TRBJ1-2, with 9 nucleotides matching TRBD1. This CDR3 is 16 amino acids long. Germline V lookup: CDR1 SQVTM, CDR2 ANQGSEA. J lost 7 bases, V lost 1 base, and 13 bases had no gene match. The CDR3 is CSVEGQQGAGVSGYTF. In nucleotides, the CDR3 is TGCAGCGTTGAAGGCCAACAGGGGGCAGGGGTCTCTGGCTACACCTTC.

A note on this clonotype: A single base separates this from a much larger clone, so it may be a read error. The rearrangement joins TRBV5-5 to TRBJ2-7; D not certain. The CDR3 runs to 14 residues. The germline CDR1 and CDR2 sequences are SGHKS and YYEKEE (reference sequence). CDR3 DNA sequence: TGTGCCAGCAGCTTGAGTCAGACCTCCGACGAGCAGTACTTC. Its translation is CASSLSQTSDEQYF.

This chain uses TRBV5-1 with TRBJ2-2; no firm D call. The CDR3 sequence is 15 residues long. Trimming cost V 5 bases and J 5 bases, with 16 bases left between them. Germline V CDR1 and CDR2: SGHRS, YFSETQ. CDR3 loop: CASSFDWGGTGELFF. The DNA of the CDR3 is TGCGCCAGCAGTTTCGATTGGGGTGGTACCGGGGAGCTGTTTTTT.

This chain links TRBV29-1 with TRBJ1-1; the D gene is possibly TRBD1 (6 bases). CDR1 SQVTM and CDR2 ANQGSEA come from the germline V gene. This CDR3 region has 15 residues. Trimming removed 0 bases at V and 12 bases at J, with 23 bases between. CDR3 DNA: TGCAGCGTTGAAGAGATAAGCACAGGGTCCCGCAGGTCTTTCTTT. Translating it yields CSVEEISTGSRRSFF.

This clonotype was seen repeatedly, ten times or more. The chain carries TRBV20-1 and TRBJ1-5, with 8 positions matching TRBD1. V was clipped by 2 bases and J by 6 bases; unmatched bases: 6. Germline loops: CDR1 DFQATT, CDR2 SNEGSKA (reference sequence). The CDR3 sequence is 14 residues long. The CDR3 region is CSARQGAVIQPQHF. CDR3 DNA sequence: TGCAGTGCTAGACAGGGGGCTGTTATTCAGCCCCAGCATTTT.

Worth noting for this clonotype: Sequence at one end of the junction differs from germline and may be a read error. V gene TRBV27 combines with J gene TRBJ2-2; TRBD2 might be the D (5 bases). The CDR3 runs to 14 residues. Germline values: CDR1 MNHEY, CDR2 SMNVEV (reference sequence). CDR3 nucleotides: TGTGCCAGCAGTTTAGCGGGTGGTACCGGGGAGCTGCTTTTT. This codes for CASSLAGGTGELLF.

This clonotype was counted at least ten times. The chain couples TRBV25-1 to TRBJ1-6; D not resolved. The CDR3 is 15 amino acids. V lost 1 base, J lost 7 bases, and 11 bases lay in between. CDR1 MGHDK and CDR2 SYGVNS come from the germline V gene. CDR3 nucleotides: TGTGCCAGCAGTGAATTGGCAGTCGGAAATTCACCCCTCCACTTT. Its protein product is CASSELAVGNSPLHF.

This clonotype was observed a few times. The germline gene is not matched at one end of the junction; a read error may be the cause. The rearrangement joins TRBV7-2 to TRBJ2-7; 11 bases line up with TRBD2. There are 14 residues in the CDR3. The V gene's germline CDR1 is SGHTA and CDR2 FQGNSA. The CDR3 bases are TGTGCCAGCAGGTTAGCGGGAGGGCCCGACGAGCAGTACTTC. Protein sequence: CASRLAGGPDEQYF.

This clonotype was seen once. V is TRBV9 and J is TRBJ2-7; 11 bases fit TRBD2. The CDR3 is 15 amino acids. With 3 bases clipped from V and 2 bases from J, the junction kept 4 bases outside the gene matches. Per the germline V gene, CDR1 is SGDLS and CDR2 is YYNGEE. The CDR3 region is CASSAGLAETYEQYF. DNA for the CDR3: TGTGCCAGCAGCGCGGGACTAGCGGAAACCTACGAGCAGTACTTC.

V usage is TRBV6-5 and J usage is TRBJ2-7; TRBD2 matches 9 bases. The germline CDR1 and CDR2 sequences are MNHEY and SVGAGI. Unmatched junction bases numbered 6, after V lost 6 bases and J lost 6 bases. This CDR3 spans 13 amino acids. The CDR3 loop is CASRSGLAAEQYF. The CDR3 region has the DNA TGTGCCAGCAGGTCGGGACTAGCAGCCGAGCAGTACTTC.

The CDR3 nucleotides are TGTGCCAGCAGTGACCCTGACAGTCGATCCTACGAGCAGTACTTC. It codes for CASSDPDSRSYEQYF. The V call is TRBV25-1, the J call TRBJ2-7; perhaps TRBD1 as D (5 bases). Trimming pared 3 bases from V and 1 base from J, leaving 13 bases between. The CDR3 consists of 15 residues. CDR1 is MGHDK and CDR2 is SYGVNS in the germline V gene.

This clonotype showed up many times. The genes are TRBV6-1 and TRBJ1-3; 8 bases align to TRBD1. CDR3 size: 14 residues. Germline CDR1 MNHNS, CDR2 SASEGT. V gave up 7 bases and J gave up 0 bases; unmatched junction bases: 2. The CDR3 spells CASTDRASGNTIYF. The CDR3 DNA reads TGTGCCAGCACGGACAGGGCCTCTGGAAACACCATATATTTT.

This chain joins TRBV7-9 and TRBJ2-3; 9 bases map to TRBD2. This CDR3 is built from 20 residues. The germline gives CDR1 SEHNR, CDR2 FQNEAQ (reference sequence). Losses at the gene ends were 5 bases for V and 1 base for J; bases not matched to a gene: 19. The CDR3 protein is CASSPPSGRRGGSGTDTQYF. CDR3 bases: TGTGCCAGCAGCCCTCCGAGCGGGAGGCGCGGCGGGTCCGGCACAGATACGCAGTATTTT.

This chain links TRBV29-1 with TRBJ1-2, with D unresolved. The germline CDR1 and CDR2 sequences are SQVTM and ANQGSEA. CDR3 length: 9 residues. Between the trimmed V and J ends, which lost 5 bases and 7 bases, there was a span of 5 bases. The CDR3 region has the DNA TGCAGCGTTATTCCTGGCTACACCTTC. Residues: CSVIPGYTF.

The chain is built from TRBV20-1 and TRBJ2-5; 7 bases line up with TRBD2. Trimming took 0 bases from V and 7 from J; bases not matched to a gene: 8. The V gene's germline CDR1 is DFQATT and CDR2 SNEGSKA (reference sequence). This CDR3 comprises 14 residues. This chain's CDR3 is CSARDLVGGRTQYF. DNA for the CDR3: TGCAGTGCTAGAGATCTTGTGGGAGGGCGGACCCAGTACTTC.

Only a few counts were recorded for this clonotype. In DNA, the CDR3 is TGTGCCATATCTAACGGCGGCTACGAGCAGTACTTC. Protein: CAISNGGYEQYF. This chain joins TRBV10-3 and TRBJ2-7; no clear D. The CDR3 contains 12 residues. Trimming took off 9 bases at V and 3 bases at J, with 12 bases between the two ends. Germline assignment: CDR1 ENHRY and CDR2 SYGVKD.

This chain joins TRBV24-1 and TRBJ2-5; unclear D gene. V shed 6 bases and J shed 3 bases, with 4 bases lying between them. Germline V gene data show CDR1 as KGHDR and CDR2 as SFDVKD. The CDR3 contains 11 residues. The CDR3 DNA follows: TGTGCCACCAGTTTTGAAGAGACCCAGTACTTC. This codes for CATSFEETQYF.

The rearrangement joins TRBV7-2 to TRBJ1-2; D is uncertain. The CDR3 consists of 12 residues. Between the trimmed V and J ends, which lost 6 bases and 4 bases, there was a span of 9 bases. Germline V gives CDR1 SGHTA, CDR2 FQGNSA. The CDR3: CASSHSAYGYTF. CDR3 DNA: TGTGCCAGCAGTCACAGCGCCTATGGCTACACCTTC.

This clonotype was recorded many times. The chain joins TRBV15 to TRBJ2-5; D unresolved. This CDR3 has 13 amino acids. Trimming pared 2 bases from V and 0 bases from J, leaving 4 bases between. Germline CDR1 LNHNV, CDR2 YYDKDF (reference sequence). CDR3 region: CATSRNYQETQYF. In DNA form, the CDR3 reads TGTGCCACCAGCAGAAACTACCAAGAGACCCAGTACTTC.

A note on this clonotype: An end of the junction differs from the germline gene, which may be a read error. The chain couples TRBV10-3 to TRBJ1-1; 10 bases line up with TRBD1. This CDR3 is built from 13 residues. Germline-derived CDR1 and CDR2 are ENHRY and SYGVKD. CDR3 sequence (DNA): TGTGCCATCGGACAGGGGGGAGAAACTGAAGCCTTCTTT. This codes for CAIGQGGETEAFF.

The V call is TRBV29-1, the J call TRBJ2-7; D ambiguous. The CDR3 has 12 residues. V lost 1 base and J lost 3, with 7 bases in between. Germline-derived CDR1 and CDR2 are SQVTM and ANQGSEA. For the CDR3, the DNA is TGCAGCGTTGAAGTAGGGAACTACGAGCAGTACTTC. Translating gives CSVEVGNYEQYF.

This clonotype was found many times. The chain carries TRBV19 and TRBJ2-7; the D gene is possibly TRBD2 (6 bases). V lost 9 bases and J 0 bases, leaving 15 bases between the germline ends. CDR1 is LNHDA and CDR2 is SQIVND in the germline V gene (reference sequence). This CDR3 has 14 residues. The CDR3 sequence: CASRDFLGSYEQYF. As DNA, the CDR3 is TGTGCCAGCCGGGACTTCCTGGGCTCCTACGAGCAGTACTTC.

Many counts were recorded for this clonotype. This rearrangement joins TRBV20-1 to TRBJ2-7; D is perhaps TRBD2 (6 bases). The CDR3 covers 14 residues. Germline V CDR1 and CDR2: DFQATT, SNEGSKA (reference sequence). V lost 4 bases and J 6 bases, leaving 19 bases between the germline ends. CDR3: CSAKRGGSILEQYF. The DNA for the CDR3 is TGCAGTGCTAAGAGAGGAGGGTCCATCCTCGAGCAGTACTTC.

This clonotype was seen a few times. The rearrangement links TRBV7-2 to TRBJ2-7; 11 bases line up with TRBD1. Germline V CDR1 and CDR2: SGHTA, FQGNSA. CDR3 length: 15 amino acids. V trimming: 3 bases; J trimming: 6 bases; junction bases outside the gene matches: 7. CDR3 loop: CASSFTGTGGFEQYF. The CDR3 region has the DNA TGTGCCAGCAGCTTCACCGGGACAGGGGGTTTCGAGCAGTACTTC.

In DNA form, the CDR3 reads TGTGCCAGCAGCCAACAGGGAGAGACCCAGCATTTT. Translating gives CASSQQGETQHF. The chain is built from TRBV7-2 and TRBJ1-5, with D maybe TRBD1 (6 bases). The V end was cut by 5 bases, the J end by 11 bases, with 13 bases between. Germline loops: CDR1 SGHTA, CDR2 FQGNSA. The CDR3 length is 12 residues.

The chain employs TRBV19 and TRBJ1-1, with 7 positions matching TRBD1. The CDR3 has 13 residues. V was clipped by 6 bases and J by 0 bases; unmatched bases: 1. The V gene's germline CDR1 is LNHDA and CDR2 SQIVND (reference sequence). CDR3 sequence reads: CASRGQVNTEAFF. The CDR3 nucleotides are TGTGCCAGTAGAGGACAGGTGAACACTGAAGCTTTCTTT.